This entry concerns a single TCR beta chain. The sample is drawn from a study of blood T cell repertoires in COVID-19. Assay: immunoSEQ multiplex PCR; the TCRdb copy retains only in-frame clones and omits some. The sample holds roughly 380,000 clones, 85% seen once. Per the germline V gene, CDR1 is LNHDA and CDR2 is SQIVND (reference sequence). This CDR3 contains 18 residues. Trimming removed 5 bases from V and 2 bases from J; junction bases left unmatched: 15. V gene TRBV19 combines with J gene TRBJ2-3; 8 bases agree with TRBD1. Sequencing was performed on peripheral blood. This TCR came from a woman between 18 and 29 years old with acute or convalescent COVID-19. This CDR3 is CASSPGPTGVGPTDTQYF. The CDR3 nucleotides are TGTGCCAGTAGTCCTGGCCCGACAGGGGTTGGCCCCACAGATACGCAGTATTTT.